The subject of this entry is one T cell receptor (beta chain). Its antigen is still unknown. Repertoires were generated with immunoSEQ multiplex PCR, while TCRdb's copy carries only in-frame clones and drops some. The repertoire holds some 70,000 clones, roughly 80% seen once, with 9.5% to 15% in the top ten. The data originate from a study of a mutant IDH1 vaccine in newly diagnosed glioma. Study background: Treated patients had a mean age of around 40 years and a sex split that was roughly 60% male and about 40% female.

Specified time point: week 35, safety follow-up. All doses held 300 ug of mutant IDH1 20-mer peptide, with topical imiquimod. Each donor presented with a new WHO grade 3 or 4 astrocytoma that tested IDH1-mutant and showed ATRX loss. Deletions cut 7 bases from V and 6 bases from J, with 21 bases between. CDR1 is LNHDA, CDR2 SQIVND, per germline (reference sequence). CDR3 size: 16 residues. The receptor's source is a man between 18 and 35 years old with glioma. The chain is built from TRBV19 and TRBJ1-4; TRBD1 is a possible D gene (5 bases). The sample here was PBMCs, taken from a glioma patient whose treatment included an IDH1 peptide vaccine. The CDR3 region is CASTGAWTGKHEKLFF. The CDR3 DNA sequence: TGTGCCAGTACTGGGGCTTGGACGGGAAAACATGAAAAACTGTTTTTT.